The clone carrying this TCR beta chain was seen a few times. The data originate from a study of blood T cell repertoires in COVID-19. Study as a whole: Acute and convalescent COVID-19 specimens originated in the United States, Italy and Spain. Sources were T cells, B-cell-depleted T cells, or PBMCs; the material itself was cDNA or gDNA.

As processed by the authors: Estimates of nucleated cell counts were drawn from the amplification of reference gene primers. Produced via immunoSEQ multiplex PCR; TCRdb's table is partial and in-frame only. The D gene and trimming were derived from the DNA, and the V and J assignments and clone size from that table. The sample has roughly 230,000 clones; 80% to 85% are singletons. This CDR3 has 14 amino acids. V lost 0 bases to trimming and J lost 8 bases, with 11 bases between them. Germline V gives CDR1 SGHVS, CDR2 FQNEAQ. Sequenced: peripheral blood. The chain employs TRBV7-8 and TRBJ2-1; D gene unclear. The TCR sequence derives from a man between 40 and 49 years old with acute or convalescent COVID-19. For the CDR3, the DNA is TGTGCCAGCAGCTTAGCGGTGGCTCCCCATGAGCAGTTCTTC. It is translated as CASSLAVAPHEQFF.